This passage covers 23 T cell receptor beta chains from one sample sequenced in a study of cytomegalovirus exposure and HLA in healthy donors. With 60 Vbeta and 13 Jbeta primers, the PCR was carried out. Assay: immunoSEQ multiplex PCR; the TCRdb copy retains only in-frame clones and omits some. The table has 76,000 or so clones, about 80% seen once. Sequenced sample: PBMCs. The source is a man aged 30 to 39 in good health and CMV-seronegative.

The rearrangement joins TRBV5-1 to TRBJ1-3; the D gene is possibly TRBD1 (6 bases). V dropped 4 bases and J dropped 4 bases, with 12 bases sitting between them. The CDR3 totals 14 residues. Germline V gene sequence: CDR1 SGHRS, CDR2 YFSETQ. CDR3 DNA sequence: TGCGCCAGCAGCCCCCAGGGGTACGGAAACACCATATATTTT. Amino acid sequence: CASSPQGYGNTIYF.

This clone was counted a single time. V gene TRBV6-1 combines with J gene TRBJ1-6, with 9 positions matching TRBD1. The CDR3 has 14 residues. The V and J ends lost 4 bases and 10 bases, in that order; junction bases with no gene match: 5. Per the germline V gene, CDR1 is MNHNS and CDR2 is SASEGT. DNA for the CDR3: TGTGCCAGCAGTGGTGGGACAGGGCAATCACCCCTCCACTTT. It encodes CASSGGTGQSPLHF.

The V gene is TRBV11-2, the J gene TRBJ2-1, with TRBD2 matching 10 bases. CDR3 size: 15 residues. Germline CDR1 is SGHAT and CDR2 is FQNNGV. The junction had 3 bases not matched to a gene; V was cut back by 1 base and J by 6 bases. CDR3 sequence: CASSLVLAGLNEQFF. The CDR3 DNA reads TGTGCCAGCAGCTTAGTACTAGCGGGACTCAATGAGCAGTTCTTC.

CDR3 nucleotides: TGTGCCATCAAGGAGACAGGGAGCTCCTACGAGCAGTACTTC. Amino acids: CAIKETGSSYEQYF. J is TRBJ2-7 and V is TRBV10-3; 7 bases agree with TRBD1. Germline V CDR1 and CDR2: ENHRY, SYGVKD. The CDR3 sequence is 14 residues long. The junction had 6 bases not matched to a gene; V was cut back by 7 bases and J by 0 bases.

The CDR3 DNA reads TGTGCCAGCTCAAGACAGGGGGCACAAGAAAAACTGTTTTTT. This gives the protein CASSRQGAQEKLFF. The chain couples TRBV18 to TRBJ1-4; 10 positions match TRBD1. The germline CDR1 and CDR2 sequences are KGHSH and LQKENI. CDR3 length equals 14 residues. The V and J ends lost 5 bases and 8 bases, in that order; junction bases with no gene match: 5.

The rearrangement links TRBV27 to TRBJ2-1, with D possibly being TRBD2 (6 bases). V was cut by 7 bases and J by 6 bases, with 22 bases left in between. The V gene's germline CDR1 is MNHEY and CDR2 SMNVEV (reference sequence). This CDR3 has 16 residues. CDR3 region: CASTETWGVRSNEQFF. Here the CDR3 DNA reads TGTGCCAGCACCGAAACTTGGGGGGTACGGAGCAATGAGCAGTTCTTC.

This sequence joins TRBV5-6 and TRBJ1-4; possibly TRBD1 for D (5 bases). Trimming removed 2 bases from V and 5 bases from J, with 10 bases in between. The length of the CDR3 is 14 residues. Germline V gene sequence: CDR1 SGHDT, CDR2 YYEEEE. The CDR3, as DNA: TGTGCCAGCAGCTTTGGCCAGGGAAATGAAAAACTGTTTTTT. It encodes CASSFGQGNEKLFF.

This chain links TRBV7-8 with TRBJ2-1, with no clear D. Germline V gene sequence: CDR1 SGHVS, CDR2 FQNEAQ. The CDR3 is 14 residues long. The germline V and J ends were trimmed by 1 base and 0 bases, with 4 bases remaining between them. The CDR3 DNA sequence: TGTGCCAGCAGCTTAGATAGCTCCTACAATGAGCAGTTCTTC. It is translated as CASSLDSSYNEQFF.

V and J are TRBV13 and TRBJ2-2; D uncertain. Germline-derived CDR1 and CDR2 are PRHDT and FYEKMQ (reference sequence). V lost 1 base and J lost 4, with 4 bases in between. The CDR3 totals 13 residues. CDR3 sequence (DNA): TGTGCCAGCAGCTTAGTGGCCACCGGGGAGCTGTTTTTT. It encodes CASSLVATGELFF.

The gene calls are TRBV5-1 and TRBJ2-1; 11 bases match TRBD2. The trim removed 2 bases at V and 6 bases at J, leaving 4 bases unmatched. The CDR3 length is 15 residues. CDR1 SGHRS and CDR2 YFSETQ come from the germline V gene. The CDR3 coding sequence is TGCGCCAGCAGCTTCCTTAGCGGGAGGGTCAATGAGCAGTTCTTC. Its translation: CASSFLSGRVNEQFF.

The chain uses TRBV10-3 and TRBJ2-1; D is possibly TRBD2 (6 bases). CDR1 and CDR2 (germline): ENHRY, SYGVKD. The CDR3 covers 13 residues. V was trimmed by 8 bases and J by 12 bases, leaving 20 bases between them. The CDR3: CAIRGTEIDWQFF. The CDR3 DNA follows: TGTGCCATCCGGGGGACGGAGATCGACTGGCAGTTCTTC.

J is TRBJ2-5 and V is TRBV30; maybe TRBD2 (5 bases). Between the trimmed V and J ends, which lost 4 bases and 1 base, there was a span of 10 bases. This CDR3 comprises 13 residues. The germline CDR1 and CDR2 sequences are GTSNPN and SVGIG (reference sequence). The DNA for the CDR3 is TGTGCCTGGATATCTGCGGGCCAAGAGACCCAGTACTTC. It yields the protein CAWISAGQETQYF.

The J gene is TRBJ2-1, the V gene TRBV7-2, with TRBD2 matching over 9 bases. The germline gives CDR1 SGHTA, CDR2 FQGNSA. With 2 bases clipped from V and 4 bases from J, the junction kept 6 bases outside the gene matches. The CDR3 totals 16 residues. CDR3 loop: CASSLPGLALYNEQFF. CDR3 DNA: TGTGCCAGCAGCTTACCCGGACTAGCGTTGTACAATGAGCAGTTCTTC.

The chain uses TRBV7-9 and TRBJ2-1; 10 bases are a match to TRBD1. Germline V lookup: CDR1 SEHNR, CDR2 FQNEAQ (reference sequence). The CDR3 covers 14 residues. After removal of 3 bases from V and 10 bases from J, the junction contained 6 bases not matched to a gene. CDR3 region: CASSLGTGANEQFF. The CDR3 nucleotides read TGTGCCAGCAGCTTGGGGACAGGGGCAAACGAGCAGTTCTTC.

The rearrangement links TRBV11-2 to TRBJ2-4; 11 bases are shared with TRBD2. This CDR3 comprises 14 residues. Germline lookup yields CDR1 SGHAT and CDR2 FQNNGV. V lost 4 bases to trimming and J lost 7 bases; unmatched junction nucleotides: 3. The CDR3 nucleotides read TGTGCCAGCAGCTCTACTAGCGGGAGTAACATTCAGTACTTC. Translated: CASSSTSGSNIQYF.

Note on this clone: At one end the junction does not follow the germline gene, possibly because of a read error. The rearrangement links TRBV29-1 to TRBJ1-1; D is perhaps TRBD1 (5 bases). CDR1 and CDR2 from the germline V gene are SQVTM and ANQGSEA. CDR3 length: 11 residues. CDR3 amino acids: CSVGVMNVRDF. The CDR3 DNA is TGCAGCGTTGGTGTGATGAACGTCAGGGACTTT.

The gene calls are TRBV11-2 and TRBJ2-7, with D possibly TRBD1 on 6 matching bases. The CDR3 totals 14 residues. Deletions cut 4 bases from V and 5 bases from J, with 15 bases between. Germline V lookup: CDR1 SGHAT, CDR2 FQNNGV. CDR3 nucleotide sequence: TGTGCCAGCAGCTCAGGGGCTGGGTTAAACGAGCAGTACTTC. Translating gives CASSSGAGLNEQYF.

Written as DNA, the CDR3 is TGTGCCAGCAGCCAGGGGACATCCTCCTACAATGAGCAGTTCTTC. The encoded protein is CASSQGTSSYNEQFF. The J gene is TRBJ2-1, the V gene TRBV7-6, with D possibly TRBD1 on 6 matching bases. V was cut by 5 bases and J by 0 bases, with 11 bases left in between. Looked up from germline, CDR1 is SGHVS and CDR2 is FNYEAQ. The CDR3 has 15 residues.

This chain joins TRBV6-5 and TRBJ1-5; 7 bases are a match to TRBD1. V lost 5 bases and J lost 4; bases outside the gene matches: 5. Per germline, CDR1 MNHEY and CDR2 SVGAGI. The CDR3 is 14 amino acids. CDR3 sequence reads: CASSPAGGNQPQHF. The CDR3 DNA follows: TGTGCCAGCAGTCCCGCAGGGGGGAATCAGCCCCAGCATTTT.

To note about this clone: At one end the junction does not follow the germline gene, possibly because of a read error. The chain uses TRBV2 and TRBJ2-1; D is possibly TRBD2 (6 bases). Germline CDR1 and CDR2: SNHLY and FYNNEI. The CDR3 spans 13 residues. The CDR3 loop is CASSEATLPGLIF. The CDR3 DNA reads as TGTGCCAGCAGTGAAGCAACGCTCCCGGGACTCATCTTC.

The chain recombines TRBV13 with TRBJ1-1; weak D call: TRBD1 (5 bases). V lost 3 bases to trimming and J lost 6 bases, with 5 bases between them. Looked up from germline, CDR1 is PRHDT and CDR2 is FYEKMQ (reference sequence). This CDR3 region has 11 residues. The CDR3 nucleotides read TGTGCCAGCAGCTTCAGGGCTGAAGCTTTCTTT. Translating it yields CASSFRAEAFF. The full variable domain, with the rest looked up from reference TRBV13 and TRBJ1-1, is AAGVIQSPRHLIKEKRETATLKCYPIPRHDTVYWYQQGPGQDPQFLISFYEKMQSDKGSIPDRFSAQQFSDYHSELNMSSLELGDSALYFCASSFRAEAFFGQGTRLTVV.

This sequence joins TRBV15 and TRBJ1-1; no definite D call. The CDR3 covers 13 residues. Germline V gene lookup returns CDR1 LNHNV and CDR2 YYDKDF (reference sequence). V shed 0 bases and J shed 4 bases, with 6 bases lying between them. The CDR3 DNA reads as TGTGCCACCAGCAGAGACAGATTCACTGAAGCTTTCTTT. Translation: CATSRDRFTEAFF.

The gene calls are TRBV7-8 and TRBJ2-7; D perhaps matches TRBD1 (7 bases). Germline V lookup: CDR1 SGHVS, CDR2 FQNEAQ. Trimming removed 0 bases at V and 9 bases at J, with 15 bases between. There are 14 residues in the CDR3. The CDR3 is CASSLASRQGGQYF. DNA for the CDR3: TGTGCCAGCAGCTTAGCCAGCCGTCAGGGGGGGCAGTACTTC.